This T cell receptor beta chain was identified during a study of blood T cell repertoires in COVID-19. In the study overall: Sites across the United States, Italy and Spain contributed samples from acute and convalescent COVID-19. Sources were T cells, B-cell-depleted T cells, or PBMCs; the material itself was cDNA or gDNA.

The CDR3 length is 15 residues. Trimming at V came to 2 bases and at J to 3 bases, leaving 7 bases not matched to a gene. Germline loops: CDR1 SGDLS, CDR2 YYNGEE. Original methodology: Amplification of reference gene primers provided the estimated nucleated cell counts. Method: immunoSEQ multiplex PCR; TCRdb's copy keeps in-frame clones and lacks some. The V and J calls and clone size are taken from that table; D and trimming were inferred from the DNA. The table shows around 170,000 clones, with about 74% occurring only once. The table lists this clone with a count of one. Sequencing input: peripheral blood. The chain combines TRBV9 with TRBJ2-7; 8 bases map to TRBD2. This TCR was recovered from a woman at least 80 years old with acute or convalescent COVID-19. Written as DNA, the CDR3 is TGTGCCAGCAGCGTTTCTAGCGGGTATCTCTACGAGCAGTACTTC. Its protein is CASSVSSGYLYEQYF.